The clone carrying this TCR beta chain was detected once. This record belongs to a study of early T cells in non-severe SARS-CoV-2 infection. The CDR3 consists of 16 residues. V gave up 2 bases and J gave up 1 base; unmatched junction bases: 6. Germline-derived CDR1 and CDR2 are SGHTA and FQGNSA. Via MiXCR, TCRdb re-called the 5' RACE reads, giving one row per CDR3 protein. The sample lists tens of thousands of distinct CDR3 sequences; around an eighth were seen once. The chain couples TRBV7-2 to TRBJ2-7; 9 bases align to TRBD1. Sequenced sample: whole blood. The clonotype comes from an adult who was a healthcare worker with PCR-confirmed SARS-CoV-2 infection or an uninfected control (not recorded which). The CDR3 here is CASSLMGQGPSYEQYF. As DNA, the CDR3 is TGTGCCAGCAGCTTAATGGGACAGGGCCCATCCTACGAGCAGTACTTC. The variable domain in full, completed from reference TRBV7-2 and TRBJ2-7, reads GAGVSQSPSNKVTEKGKDVELRCDPISGHTALYWYRQSLGQGLEFLIYFQGNSAPDKSGLPSDRFSAERTGGSVSTLTIQRTQQEDSAVYLCASSLMGQGPSYEQYFGPGTRLTVT.